These T cell receptor beta chains were read from a single sample in a study of CD8 T cells in ankylosing spondylitis. TCRdb redid the calling of the 5' RACE reads with MiXCR, one entry per CDR3 protein. Here the sample spans 200,000 to 250,000 distinct CDR3 sequences, about 30% being singletons. Material: blood, either unsorted or a sorted T cell fraction (not recorded which). These receptors were taken from a male donor with ankylosing spondylitis or in good health (not recorded which). CDR3s include the opening cysteine and the closing phenylalanine or tryptophan.

CDR3 length,V gene,J gene,CDR3 protein
12,TRBV12-3/TRBV12-4,TRBJ2-3,CASSVPGQQQYF
13,TRBV6-5,TRBJ1-1,CASSYLGGTEAFF
17,TRBV18,TRBJ1-5,CASSPSFSVGNNQPQHF
11,TRBV20-1,TRBJ1-2,CSAISDYGYTF
12,TRBV12-3/TRBV12-4,TRBJ2-2,CASSLIRGGLFF
14,TRBV12-3/TRBV12-4,TRBJ2-1,CASRPGRAWGEQFF
12,TRBV4-1,TRBJ1-1,CASSQVGLPAFF
11,TRBV12-3/TRBV12-4,TRBJ2-1,CASTIRDEQFF
18,TRBV7-7,TRBJ2-7,CASTKQEGRLAVTHEQYF
15,TRBV6-1,TRBJ2-1,CASSETRTPGGEQFF
15,TRBV27,TRBJ2-7,CASSLTGGSSYEQYF
11,TRBV2,TRBJ1-2,CASSQWRGYTF
15,TRBV10-3,TRBJ2-5,CAISDSSGGAQTQYF
20,TRBV15,TRBJ1-3,CATSRPSLSGTADSGNTIYF
16,TRBV10-3,TRBJ2-1,CAISDPGSSSYNEQFF
13,TRBV28,TRBJ2-3,CANRQLNTDTQYF
13,TRBV29-1,TRBJ2-2,CSVLDGLTGELFF
13,TRBV29-1,TRBJ2-7,CSVVGTGLYEQYF
15,TRBV12-3/TRBV12-4,TRBJ2-1,CASSSPQDHHNEQFF
14,TRBV20-1,TRBJ2-7,CSARAGRSTGEQYF
18,TRBV4-1,TRBJ2-5,CASSQEMDLRPGQETQYF
17,TRBV27,TRBJ2-3,CASSPLFGSGYTDTQYF
16,TRBV20-1,TRBJ2-5,CSAQLPAGGLQETQYF
13,TRBV7-8,TRBJ2-7,CASSSPTGLEQYF
14,TRBV7-9,TRBJ1-2,CASSPTGSSHGYTF
15,TRBV12-3/TRBV12-4,TRBJ2-7,CASSLFGGGPSEQYF
14,TRBV6-5,TRBJ2-1,CASSYNLAQDEQFF
17,TRBV18,TRBJ2-1,CASSPSGGLLSINEQFF
17,TRBV5-1,TRBJ2-7,CASSLPPRDRGLGEQYF
14,TRBV5-1,TRBJ2-2,CASNQAGASGELFF
14,TRBV7-9,TRBJ1-6,CASSSRTANSPLHF
15,TRBV20-1,TRBJ1-2,CSARPTGANRGGYTF
14,TRBV9,TRBJ2-1,CASSVDAGAGEQFF
16,TRBV3-1,TRBJ1-6,CASSQGGRTYNSPLHF
16,TRBV29-1,TRBJ2-3,CSVEDGTGGDTDTQYF
13,TRBV28,TRBJ1-2,CASSSQGHPGYTF
12,TRBV10-3,TRBJ2-7,CAISEVGAEQYF
11,TRBV30,TRBJ1-1,CAWTRDSEAFF
18,TRBV6-1,TRBJ2-5,CASSEAPGLAGSSETQYF
13,TRBV20-1,TRBJ1-5,CSGGRGNGQPQHF
17,TRBV7-2,TRBJ2-7,CASSLGGYGTHDDEQYF
15,TRBV20-1,TRBJ2-3,CSARDPRPGTDTQYF
12,TRBV29-1,TRBJ2-5,CSVEQEQETQYF
13,TRBV7-9,TRBJ2-3,CASSKVIADTQYF